This is a list of T cell receptor beta chains from one sample in a study of blood T cell repertoires in COVID-19. Clones were read by immunoSEQ multiplex PCR, and TCRdb kept only the in-frame ones, dropping some. Here the sample spans about 480,000 clones, roughly 90% being singletons. Sequenced: PBMCs or T cells enriched from blood (not recorded which). The receptors here all came from a woman aged 40 to 50 who had recovered from COVID-19. The CDR3 runs from the conserved cysteine through the conserved F or W. The D gene is left open where the match is weak. Clone size is given for some rows only: seen once, a few or many times, or a class if the clone is expanded.

CDR3aa	CDR3nt	v_gene	d_gene	j_gene	abundance
CASSGGSHTDTQYF	TGTGCCAGCAGTGGCGGGAGTCACACAGATACGCAGTATTTT	TRBV28	TRBD2	TRBJ2-3	.
CATKQGNEQFF	TGTGCCACAAAGCAGGGTAATGAGCAGTTCTTC	TRBV24-1	.	TRBJ2-1	.
CASSQMGLAGAYNEQFF	TGTGCCAGCAGCCAAATGGGACTAGCGGGAGCCTACAATGAGCAGTTCTTC	TRBV3-1/TRBV3-2	TRBD2	TRBJ2-1	.
CASSPQVGGANYGYTF	TGTGCCAGCAGTCCTCAAGTAGGGGGAGCTAACTATGGCTACACCTTC	TRBV27	.	TRBJ1-2	.
CASSLGQGELYGYTF	TGCGCCAGCAGCTTGGGACAGGGGGAGCTGTATGGCTACACCTTC	TRBV5-1	TRBD1	TRBJ1-2	few
CASSQGVSSGYGYTF	TGTGCCAGCAGCCAAGGTGTTAGCAGTGGCTATGGCTACACCTTC	TRBV3-1/TRBV3-2	.	TRBJ1-2	.
CASSYKFARGRSSYEQYF	TGTGCCAGCAGTTACAAGTTTGCCAGGGGGCGGAGTAGCTACGAGCAGTACTTC	TRBV6-2/TRBV6-3	TRBD1	TRBJ2-7	.
CASSTETSGTATGELFF	TGTGCCAGTAGTACCGAGACTAGCGGGACGGCCACCGGGGAGCTGTTTTTT	TRBV19	TRBD2	TRBJ2-2	.
CASSRGARDTPYEQYF	TGTGCCAGCAGCCGAGGGGCCCGGGACACCCCCTACGAGCAGTACTTC	TRBV7-8	.	TRBJ2-7	.
CASSGQGNNEKLFF	TGCGCCAGCAGCGGGCAGGGGAATAATGAAAAACTGTTTTTT	TRBV5-1	.	TRBJ1-4	.
CASSPLTGRNEKLFF	TGTGCCAGCAGTCCCTTGACAGGGCGGAATGAAAAACTGTTTTTT	TRBV27	TRBD1	TRBJ1-4	.
CASSLGRAGETQYF	TGTGCCAGCAGTCTAGGTCGGGCGGGGGAGACCCAGTACTTC	TRBV7-2	.	TRBJ2-5	.
CASSIGRMGEQYF	TGTGCCAGTAGTATCGGGAGGATGGGCGAGCAGTACTTC	TRBV19	TRBD2	TRBJ2-7	once
CASSYRTTVQETQYF	TGTGCCAGCAGTTACCGGACTACTGTCCAAGAGACCCAGTACTTC	TRBV6-5	.	TRBJ2-5	.
CASSYRWTPSNYGYTF	TGTGCCAGCAGTTATCGGTGGACACCTTCTAACTATGGCTACACCTTC	TRBV27	.	TRBJ1-2	.
CASSLDRPGELFF	TGTGCCAGCAGCTTGGACAGGCCCGGGGAGCTGTTTTTT	TRBV7-9	TRBD1	TRBJ2-2	.
CAISEWGGNAVEQYF	TGTGCCATCAGTGAGTGGGGCGGGAATGCTGTAGAGCAGTACTTC	TRBV10-3	.	TRBJ2-7	.
CASSISPSGGLETQYF	TGTGCCAGTAGTATTTCCCCCAGTGGAGGGTTAGAGACCCAGTACTTC	TRBV19	.	TRBJ2-5	.
CASSLGGTGGYTGELFF	TGCGCCAGCAGCCTAGGGGGGACAGGGGGCTATACCGGGGAGCTGTTTTTT	TRBV4-3	TRBD1	TRBJ2-2	.
CASSPPGTGAYEQYF	TGTGCCAGCAGTCCCCCCGGGACAGGAGCCTACGAGCAGTACTTC	TRBV6-2/TRBV6-3	TRBD1	TRBJ2-7	once
CASSGLGGNFYEQYF	TGTGCCAGCAGCGGTTTGGGGGGGAACTTTTACGAGCAGTACTTC	TRBV11-2	TRBD2	TRBJ2-7	.
CASSRTSDYEQYF	TGCGCCAGCAGCCGGACTAGCGACTACGAGCAGTACTTC	TRBV5-1	TRBD2	TRBJ2-7	.
CASSLTGVDDTEAFF	TGTGCCAGCAGCTTAACAGGGGTGGACGACACTGAAGCTTTCTTT	TRBV7-2	TRBD1	TRBJ1-1	.
CASSQGVQGAGQPQHF	TGTGCCAGCTCACAGGGGGTCCAGGGGGCTGGTCAGCCCCAGCATTTT	TRBV18	TRBD1	TRBJ1-5	.
CASSLVFRSSSYEQYF	TGTGCCAGCAGTTTAGTTTTTAGGAGCAGCTCCTACGAGCAGTACTTC	TRBV27	.	TRBJ2-7	.
CASSLGVVLSNYGYTF	TGTGCCAGCAGCTTGGGAGTTGTACTGAGTAACTATGGCTACACCTTC	TRBV5-4	.	TRBJ1-2	.
CASSEPTGVEDTQYF	TGTGCCAGCAGTGAACCGACAGGGGTGGAAGATACGCAGTATTTT	TRBV25-1	TRBD1	TRBJ2-3	.
CASSTSRNEQFF	TGTGCCAGCAGTACCAGTCGCAATGAGCAGTTCTTC	TRBV3-1/TRBV3-2	.	TRBJ2-1	.
CASSSTGALNNEQFF	TGTGCCAGCAGCTCCACAGGGGCCCTAAACAATGAGCAGTTCTTC	TRBV11-2	TRBD1	TRBJ2-1	.
CASSHAPGLAGVESYEQYF	TGCGCCAGCAGCCACGCCCCGGGACTAGCGGGAGTAGAAAGCTACGAGCAGTACTTC	TRBV4-3	TRBD2	TRBJ2-7	.
CASRLKTVNTIYF	TGTGCCAGCAGGCTAAAGACAGTAAACACCATATATTTT	TRBV12-3/TRBV12-4	.	TRBJ1-3	.